This T cell receptor (beta chain) appears in the sequencing data of a study of Graves' ophthalmopathy and Graves' hyperthyroidism. Researchers turned away patients with other autoimmune diseases, uncontrolled infections, pregnancy or lactation. The diagnostic workup employed clinical symptoms, serum thyroxine, TRAb, thyroid ultrasound and orbital computed tomography. Investigators amplified TCR beta CDR3 regions from RNA transcripts. HTBI-primed first-round RT-PCR preceded second-round multiplex PCR. Each CDR3 protein is one row after TCRdb ran MiXCR on the multiplex PCR reads. This table has 650,000 to 800,000 distinct CDR3 sequences, more than 40% appearing once. Trimming removed 5 bases at V and 6 bases at J, with 18 bases between. Germline CDR1 and CDR2: LNHDA and SQIVND (reference sequence). The CDR3 contains 15 residues.

The chain combines TRBV19 with TRBJ2-3, with D unresolved. The sequencing input was peripheral blood. The clonotype originates from an adult man with Graves' ophthalmopathy. The CDR3: CASSVLGAALDTQYF. The CDR3 DNA sequence: TGTGCCAGTAGTGTTCTAGGAGCAGCGCTCGATACGCAGTATTTT.